Listed below are T cell receptor beta chains from one sample, sequenced in a study of blood T cell repertoires in COVID-19. TCRdb's table, derived via immunoSEQ multiplex PCR, lists solely in-frame clones and lacks some. Of about 120,000 clones listed, 85% are singletons. The source material was peripheral blood. The receptors here all came from a man older than 75 with acute or convalescent COVID-19. CDR3s include the opening cysteine and the closing phenylalanine or tryptophan. Fields, in order: clone size, J gene, D gene, V gene, CDR3 DNA, CDR3 protein. A D gene is named only where the DNA matches it firmly. Clone size is given for some rows only: seen once, a few or many times, or a class if the clone is expanded.

>few|TRBJ1-1|TRBD1|TRBV19
TGTGCCAGTAGTCGCCGGGGTGGGACAGGGCCGAACACTGAAGCTTTCTTT
CASSRRGGTGPNTEAFF
>.|TRBJ1-1|.|TRBV7-9
TGTGCCAGCAGCGTGGCGGGATTAGGCACTGAAGCTTTCTTT
CASSVAGLGTEAFF
>.|TRBJ2-3|TRBD2|TRBV4-3
TGCGCCAGCAGCCAGCCGGGACTAGCGGGCACAGATACGCAGTATTTT
CASSQPGLAGTDTQYF
>.|TRBJ2-2|.|TRBV5-6
TGTGCCAGTCTCCGTCGGGGTTCGCAGACCGGGGAGCTGTTTTTT
CASLRRGSQTGELFF
>.|TRBJ1-5|TRBD1|TRBV5-5
TGTGCCAGCAGCTTGGAGGGACAGTATAGCAATCAGCCCCAGCATTTT
CASSLEGQYSNQPQHF
>.|TRBJ2-7|.|TRBV5-6
TGTGCCAGCAGGAGAGCAGGGGGGAAAAACGAGCAGTACTTC
CASRRAGGKNEQYF
>.|TRBJ1-5|.|TRBV6-2/TRBV6-3
TGTGCCAGCAGTTACACTCATAGCAATCAGCCCCAGCATTTT
CASSYTHSNQPQHF
>.|TRBJ1-1|.|TRBV11-2
TGTGCCAGCAGCCGATTGGGAGGCACTGAAGCTTTCTTT
CASSRLGGTEAFF
>.|TRBJ1-1|.|TRBV5-6
TGTGCCAGCAGCTTGGCCGGTATCCGCACTGAAGCTTTCTTT
CASSLAGIRTEAFF
>.|TRBJ1-2|.|TRBV11-2
TGTGCCAGCAGCTTACATACCTCGGATGGCTACACCTTC
CASSLHTSDGYTF
>.|TRBJ2-5|TRBD2|TRBV5-1
TGCGCCAGCACCCCCGCGGGGGGCCAAGAGACCCAGTACTTC
CASTPAGGQETQYF
>.|TRBJ1-2|.|TRBV21-1
TGTGCCAGCAGCAAAGGGCCCGCGGGACAGGAGATCTATGGCTACACCTTC
CASSKGPAGQEIYGYTF
>.|TRBJ1-1|TRBD1|TRBV7-6
TGTGCCAGCAGCCCCCCGACAGGGGCTAACACTGAAGCTTTCTTT
CASSPPTGANTEAFF
>.|TRBJ2-5|.|TRBV20-1
TGCAGTGGGAGTCAAGAGACCCAGTACTTC
CSGSQETQYF
>.|TRBJ2-1|.|TRBV21-1
TGTGCCAGCAGCAAAGTTAAGGGGTACAATGAGCAGTTCTTC
CASSKVKGYNEQFF
>.|TRBJ2-3|.|TRBV5-6
TGTGCCAGCAGCTTGAGACGGCGGGGAGATACGCAGTATTTT
CASSLRRRGDTQYF
>.|TRBJ1-6|.|TRBV30
TGTGCCTGGATCGCGGGGACGAAAGGTTCACCCCTCCACTTT
CAWIAGTKGSPLHF
>.|TRBJ2-7|TRBD1|TRBV9
TGTGCCAGCAGCGTAGCGGCAGGGGGCGTCAACGAGCAGTACTTC
CASSVAAGGVNEQYF
>few|TRBJ1-1|TRBD1|TRBV28
TGTGCCAGCAGTTTATCACAGGGGGCCGCTTTCTTT
CASSLSQGAAFF
>few|TRBJ2-1|TRBD1|TRBV25-1
TGTGCCAGCAGTGAACCCGGGACAGGGGCGGGTGAGCAGTTCTTC
CASSEPGTGAGEQFF
>.|TRBJ2-3|.|TRBV19
TGTGCCAGTAGTTCCGGGGATACAGATACGCAGTATTTT
CASSSGDTDTQYF
>.|TRBJ1-6|.|TRBV2
TGTGCCAGCAGTGGGGCGGGACGGGTTAATTCACCCCTCCACTTT
CASSGAGRVNSPLHF
>.|TRBJ1-5|.|TRBV27
TGTGCCAGCAGTCGTAGTACAGGGCCGAATCAGCCCCAGCATTTT
CASSRSTGPNQPQHF
>.|TRBJ1-2|TRBD1|TRBV7-2
TGTGCCAGCAGCGACCGACAGGGCGACTATGGCTACACCTTC
CASSDRQGDYGYTF
>.|TRBJ2-1|TRBD2|TRBV7-2
TGTGCCAGCAGCCTAAGGGGGACTAGAAACAATGAGCAGTTCTTC
CASSLRGTRNNEQFF
>.|TRBJ2-1|.|TRBV4-3
TGCGCCAGCAGCACCCAAGAGAGCTCCTACAATGAGCAGTTCTTC
CASSTQESSYNEQFF
>.|TRBJ2-3|TRBD2|TRBV13
TGTGCCAGCAGCCCAACGGGACTAGCGGGAACAGATACGCAGTATTTT
CASSPTGLAGTDTQYF
>few|TRBJ1-3|.|TRBV30
TGTGCCTGGACTCGCCTGGCCCCTGGAAACACCATATATTTT
CAWTRLAPGNTIYF
>.|TRBJ1-1|.|TRBV9
TGTGCCAGCAGCGAGGCCCCCGGGTCTAAGCGGACTGAAGCTTTCTTT
CASSEAPGSKRTEAFF
>.|TRBJ1-2|.|TRBV19
TGTGCCAGTAGTATCCAGGGGTCCTATGGCTACACCTTC
CASSIQGSYGYTF
>.|TRBJ1-2|TRBD1|TRBV7-2
TGTGCCAGCAGCTTGACAGGGACAGGGGATTATGGCTACACCTTC
CASSLTGTGDYGYTF
>.|TRBJ1-2|.|TRBV7-6
TGTGCCAGCAGCTTAGCGGGAGGGGATGGCTACACCTTC
CASSLAGGDGYTF
>.|TRBJ1-5|TRBD1|TRBV12-3/TRBV12-4
TGTGCCAGCAGCCCAGGGGGCAACCAGCCCCAGCATTTT
CASSPGGNQPQHF
>.|TRBJ1-3|.|TRBV5-1
TGCGCCAGCAGCCCAGGGGACGTCCGGTACTCTGGAAACACCATATATTTT
CASSPGDVRYSGNTIYF
>.|TRBJ1-1|.|TRBV5-6
TGTGCCAGCAGCTTGGGGGGAGAGGACACTGAAGCTTTCTTT
CASSLGGEDTEAFF
>.|TRBJ1-2|.|TRBV6-1
TGTGCCAGCAGTGAACGGACAGTCTATGGCTACACCTTC
CASSERTVYGYTF
>once|TRBJ1-1|TRBD1|TRBV13
TGTGCCAGCAGCTTTAATATTGGACAGGGGGCGAACACTGAAGCTTTCTTT
CASSFNIGQGANTEAFF
>once|TRBJ2-5|TRBD1|TRBV5-6
TGTGCCACCACTCGAGACAGGGGGTTTGAGACCCAGTACTTC
CATTRDRGFETQYF
>.|TRBJ2-7|TRBD1|TRBV14
TGTGCCAGCAGCTGGGACAGGGGGCGAGGAGAGCAGTACTTC
CASSWDRGRGEQYF
>.|TRBJ1-1|.|TRBV6-2/TRBV6-3
TGTGCCAGCAGCTTTCCCATGAACACTGAAGCTTTCTTT
CASSFPMNTEAFF
>once|TRBJ2-1|TRBD2|TRBV3-1/TRBV3-2
TGTGCCAGCAGCCCGGGACTAGCGGGAGGAGGCAATGAGCAGTTCTTC
CASSPGLAGGGNEQFF
>.|TRBJ1-6|.|TRBV6-6
TGTGCCAGCGCGGTTTCCTCGGGGTCGACCCTCCACTTT
CASAVSSGSTLHF
>.|TRBJ2-5|.|TRBV4-3
TGCGCCAGCAGCCGAGATTTGCGGGACGGACAAGAGACCCAGTACTTC
CASSRDLRDGQETQYF
>.|TRBJ1-1|.|TRBV19
TGTGCCAGTAGTATTGCAGGGCGCACTGAAGCTTTCTTT
CASSIAGRTEAFF
>.|TRBJ2-1|.|TRBV7-3
TGTGCCAGCAGCTTAAGGGCTCCAGGGTACAATGAGCAGTTCTTC
CASSLRAPGYNEQFF
>.|TRBJ1-1|.|TRBV28
TGTGCCACCCTTAGACGGGGGAGGACTGAAGCTTTCTTT
CATLRRGRTEAFF
>.|TRBJ1-5|.|TRBV10-3
TGTGCCATCAGTGAGTCGGGGGGAGTTATCCAGCCCCAGCATTTT
CAISESGGVIQPQHF